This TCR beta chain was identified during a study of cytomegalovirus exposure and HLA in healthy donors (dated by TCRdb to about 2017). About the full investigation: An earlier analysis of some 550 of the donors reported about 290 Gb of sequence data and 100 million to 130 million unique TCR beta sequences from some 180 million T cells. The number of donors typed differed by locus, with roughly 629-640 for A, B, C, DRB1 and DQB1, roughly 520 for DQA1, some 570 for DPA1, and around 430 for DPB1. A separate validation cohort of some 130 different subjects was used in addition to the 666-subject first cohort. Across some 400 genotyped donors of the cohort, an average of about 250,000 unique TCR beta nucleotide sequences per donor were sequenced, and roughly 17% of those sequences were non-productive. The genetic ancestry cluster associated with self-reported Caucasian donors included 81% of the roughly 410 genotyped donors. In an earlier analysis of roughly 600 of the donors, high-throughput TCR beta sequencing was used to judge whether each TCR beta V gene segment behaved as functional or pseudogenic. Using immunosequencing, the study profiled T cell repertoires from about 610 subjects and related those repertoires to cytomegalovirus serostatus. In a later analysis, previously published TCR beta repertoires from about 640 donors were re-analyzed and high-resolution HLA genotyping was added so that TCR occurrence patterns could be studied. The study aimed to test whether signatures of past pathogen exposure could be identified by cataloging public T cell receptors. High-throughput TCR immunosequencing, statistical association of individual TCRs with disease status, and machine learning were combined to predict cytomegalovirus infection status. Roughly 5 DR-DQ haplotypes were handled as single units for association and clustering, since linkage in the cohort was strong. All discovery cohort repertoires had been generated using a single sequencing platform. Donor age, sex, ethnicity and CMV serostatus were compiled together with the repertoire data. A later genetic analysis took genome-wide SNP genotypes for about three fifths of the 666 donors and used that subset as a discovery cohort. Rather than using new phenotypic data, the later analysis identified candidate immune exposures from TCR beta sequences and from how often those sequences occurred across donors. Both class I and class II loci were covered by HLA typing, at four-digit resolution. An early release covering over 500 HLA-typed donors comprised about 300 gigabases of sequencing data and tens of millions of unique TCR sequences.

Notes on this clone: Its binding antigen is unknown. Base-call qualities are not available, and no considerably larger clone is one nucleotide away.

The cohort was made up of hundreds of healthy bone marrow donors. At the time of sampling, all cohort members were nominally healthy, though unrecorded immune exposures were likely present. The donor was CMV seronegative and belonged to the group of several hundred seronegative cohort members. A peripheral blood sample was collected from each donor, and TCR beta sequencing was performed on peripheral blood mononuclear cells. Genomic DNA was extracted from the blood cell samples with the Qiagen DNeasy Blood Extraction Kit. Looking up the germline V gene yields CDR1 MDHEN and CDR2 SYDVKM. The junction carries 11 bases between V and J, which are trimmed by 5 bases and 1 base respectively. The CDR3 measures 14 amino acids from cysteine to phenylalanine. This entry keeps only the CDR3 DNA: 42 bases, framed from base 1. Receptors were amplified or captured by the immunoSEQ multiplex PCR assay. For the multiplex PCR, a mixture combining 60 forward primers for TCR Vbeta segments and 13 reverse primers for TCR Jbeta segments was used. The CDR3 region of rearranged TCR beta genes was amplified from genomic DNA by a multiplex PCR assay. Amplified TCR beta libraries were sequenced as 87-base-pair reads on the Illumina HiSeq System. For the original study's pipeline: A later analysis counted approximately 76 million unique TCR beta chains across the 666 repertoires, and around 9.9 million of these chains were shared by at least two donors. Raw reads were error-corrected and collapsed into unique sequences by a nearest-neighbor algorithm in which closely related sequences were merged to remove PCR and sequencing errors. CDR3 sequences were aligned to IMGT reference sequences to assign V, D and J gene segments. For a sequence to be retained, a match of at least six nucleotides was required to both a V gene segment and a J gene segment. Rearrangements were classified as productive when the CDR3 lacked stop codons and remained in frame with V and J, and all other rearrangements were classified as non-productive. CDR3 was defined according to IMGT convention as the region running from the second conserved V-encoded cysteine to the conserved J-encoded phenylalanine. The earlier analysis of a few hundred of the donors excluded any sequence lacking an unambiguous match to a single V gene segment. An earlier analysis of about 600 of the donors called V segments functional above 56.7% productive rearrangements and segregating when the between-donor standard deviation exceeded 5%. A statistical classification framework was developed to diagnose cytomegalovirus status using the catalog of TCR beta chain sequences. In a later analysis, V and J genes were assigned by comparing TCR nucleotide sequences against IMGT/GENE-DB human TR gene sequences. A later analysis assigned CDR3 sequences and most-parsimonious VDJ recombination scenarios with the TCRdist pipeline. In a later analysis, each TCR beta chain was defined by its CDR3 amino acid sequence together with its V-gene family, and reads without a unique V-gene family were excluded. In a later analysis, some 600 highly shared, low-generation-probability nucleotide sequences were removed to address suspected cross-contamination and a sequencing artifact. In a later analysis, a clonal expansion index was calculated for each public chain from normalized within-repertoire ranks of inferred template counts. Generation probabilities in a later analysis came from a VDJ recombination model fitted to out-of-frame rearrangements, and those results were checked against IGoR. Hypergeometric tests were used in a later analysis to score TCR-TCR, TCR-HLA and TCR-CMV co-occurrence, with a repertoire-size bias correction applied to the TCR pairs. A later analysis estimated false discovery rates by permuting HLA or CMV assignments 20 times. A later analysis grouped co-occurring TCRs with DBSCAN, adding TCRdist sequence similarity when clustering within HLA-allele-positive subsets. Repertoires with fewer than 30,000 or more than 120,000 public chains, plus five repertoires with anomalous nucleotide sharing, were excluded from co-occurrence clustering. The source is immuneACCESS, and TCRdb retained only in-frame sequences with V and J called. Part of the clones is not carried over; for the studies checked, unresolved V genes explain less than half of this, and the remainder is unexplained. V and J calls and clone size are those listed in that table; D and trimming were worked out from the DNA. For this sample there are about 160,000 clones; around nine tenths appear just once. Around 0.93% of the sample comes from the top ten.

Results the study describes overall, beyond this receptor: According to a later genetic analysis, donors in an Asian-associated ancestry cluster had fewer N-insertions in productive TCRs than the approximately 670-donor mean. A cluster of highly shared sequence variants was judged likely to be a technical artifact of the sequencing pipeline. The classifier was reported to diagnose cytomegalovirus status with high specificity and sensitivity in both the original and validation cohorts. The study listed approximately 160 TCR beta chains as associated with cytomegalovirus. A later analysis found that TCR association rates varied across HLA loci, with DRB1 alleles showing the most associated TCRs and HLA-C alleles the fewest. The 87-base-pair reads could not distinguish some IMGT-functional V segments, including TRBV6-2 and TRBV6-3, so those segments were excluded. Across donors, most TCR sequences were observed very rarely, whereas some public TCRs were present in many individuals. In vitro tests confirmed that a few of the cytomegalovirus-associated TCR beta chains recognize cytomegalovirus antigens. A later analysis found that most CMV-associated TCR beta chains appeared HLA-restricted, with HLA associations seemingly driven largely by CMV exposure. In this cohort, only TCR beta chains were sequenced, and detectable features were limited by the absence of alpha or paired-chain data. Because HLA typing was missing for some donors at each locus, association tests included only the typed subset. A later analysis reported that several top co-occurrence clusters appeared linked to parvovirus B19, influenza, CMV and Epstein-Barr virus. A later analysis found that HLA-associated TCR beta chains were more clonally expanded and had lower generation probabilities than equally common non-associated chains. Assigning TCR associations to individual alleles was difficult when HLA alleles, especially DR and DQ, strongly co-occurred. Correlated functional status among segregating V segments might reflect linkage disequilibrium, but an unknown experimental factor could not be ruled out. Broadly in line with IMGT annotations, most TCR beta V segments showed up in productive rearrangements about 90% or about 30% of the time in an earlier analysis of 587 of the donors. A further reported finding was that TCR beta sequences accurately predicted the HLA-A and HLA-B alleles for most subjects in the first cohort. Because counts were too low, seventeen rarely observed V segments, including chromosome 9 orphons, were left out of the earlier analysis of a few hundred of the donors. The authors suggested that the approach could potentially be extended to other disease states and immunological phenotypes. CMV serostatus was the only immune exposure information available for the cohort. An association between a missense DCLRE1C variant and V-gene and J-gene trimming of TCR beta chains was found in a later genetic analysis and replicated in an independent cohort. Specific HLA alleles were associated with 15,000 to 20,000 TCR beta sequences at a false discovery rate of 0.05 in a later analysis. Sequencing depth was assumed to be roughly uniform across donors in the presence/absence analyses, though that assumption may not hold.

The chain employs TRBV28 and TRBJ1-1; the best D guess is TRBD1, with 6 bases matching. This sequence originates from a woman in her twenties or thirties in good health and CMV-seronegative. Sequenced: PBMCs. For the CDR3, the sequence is CASSIRTANTEAFF. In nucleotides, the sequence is TGTGCCAGCAGTATTCGGACAGCGAACACTGAAGCTTTCTTT.